These T cell receptor beta chains were read from a single sample in a study of blood T cell repertoires in COVID-19. Produced via immunoSEQ multiplex PCR; TCRdb's table is partial and in-frame only. Of some 120,000 clones in the sample, 84% were seen once. Input material: peripheral blood. The source is a human donor in a cohort sampled during active COVID-19. Each CDR3 is given with its conserved first and last residue. The order of the fields is clone size, D gene, J gene, V gene, CDR3 protein, CDR3 DNA. The D gene is left open where the match is weak. Part of the rows lack a size; the others show once, few, many or a class for expanded clones.

>-|-|TRBJ1-1|TRBV4-1
CASSQASGTEAFF
TGCGCCAGCAGCCAAGCTAGCGGCACTGAAGCTTTCTTT
>-|-|TRBJ2-1|TRBV7-9
CASSLVSRGQFF
TGTGCCAGCAGCTTAGTTAGTAGGGGTCAGTTCTTC
>-|TRBD1|TRBJ1-2|TRBV30
CASPGQGVGYTF
TGTGCCTCCCCGGGACAGGGGGTTGGCTACACCTTC
>-|-|TRBJ2-5|TRBV9
CASSLNQETQYF
TGTGCCAGCAGCTTAAATCAAGAGACCCAGTACTTC
>-|-|TRBJ2-5|TRBV6-4
CASSDQVGQETQYF
TGTGCCAGCAGTGACCAGGTGGGTCAAGAGACCCAGTACTTC
>-|-|TRBJ1-5|TRBV18
CASSPVGSSNQPQHF
TGTGCCAGCTCACCAGTCGGGTCGAGCAATCAGCCCCAGCATTTT
>-|TRBD1|TRBJ2-1|TRBV19
CASSPAGQGLDEQFF
TGTGCCAGTAGTCCTGCGGGACAGGGGTTGGATGAGCAGTTCTTC
>once|TRBD1|TRBJ1-1|TRBV2
CATRQGGSEAFF
TGTGCCACCCGACAGGGGGGCTCTGAAGCTTTCTTT
>once|-|TRBJ2-3|TRBV9
CASSRRQSSTDTQYF
TGTGCCAGCAGTCGACGACAGTCTAGCACAGATACGCAGTATTTT
>-|TRBD2|TRBJ2-3|TRBV11-2
CASSPLAGTTDTQYF
TGTGCCAGCAGCCCTTTAGCGGGGACCACAGATACGCAGTATTTT
>-|TRBD2|TRBJ2-1|TRBV30
CAWSVGSGTSGGRRQRQFF
TGTGCCTGGAGTGTGGGGTCCGGGACTAGCGGGGGAAGGCGCCAAAGGCAGTTCTTC
>-|-|TRBJ1-2|TRBV9
CASSAGLNYYGYTF
TGTGCCAGCAGCGCCGGACTGAACTACTATGGCTACACCTTC
>-|-|TRBJ2-2|TRBV9
CASSVAQGFTGELFF
TGTGCCAGCAGCGTAGCTCAGGGTTTTACCGGGGAGCTGTTTTTT
>-|-|TRBJ1-2|TRBV27
CASSLGQGGGYTF
TGTGCCAGCAGTTTAGGGCAGGGTGGCGGCTACACCTTC
>-|-|TRBJ2-2|TRBV5-1
CASSSSRRVGELFF
TGCGCCAGCAGCTCCTCCCGTCGGGTCGGGGAGCTGTTTTTT
>-|TRBD2|TRBJ2-7|TRBV18
CASSPGLAGHYEQYF
TGTGCCAGCTCACCGGGACTAGCGGGGCATTACGAGCAGTACTTC
>-|TRBD2|TRBJ2-1|TRBV4-1
CASSPGLAGPGDEQFF
TGCGCCAGCAGCCCGGGACTAGCGGGGCCTGGGGATGAGCAGTTCTTC
>-|-|TRBJ1-5|TRBV5-6
CASSLRGQPQHF
TGTGCCAGCAGCTTGAGGGGACAGCCCCAGCATTTT
>-|TRBD1|TRBJ2-5|TRBV27
CATGTGTGGAGQYF
TGTGCCACTGGGACCGGGACAGGGGGCGCAGGGCAGTACTTC
>-|TRBD1|TRBJ2-3|TRBV5-6
CASSAVYRGQTDTQYF
TGTGCCAGCAGCGCAGTGTACAGGGGGCAAACAGATACGCAGTATTTT
>-|-|TRBJ1-2|TRBV6-5
CASREVNYGYTF
TGTGCCAGCAGGGAGGTTAACTATGGCTACACCTTC
>-|-|TRBJ1-4|TRBV6-5
CASSYGQGGEKLFF
TGTGCCAGCAGTTACGGGCAGGGCGGTGAAAAACTGTTTTTT
>once|TRBD2|TRBJ2-5|TRBV20-1
CSASRPGTSGGTETQYF
TGCAGTGCTAGTCGCCCCGGGACTAGCGGGGGGACTGAGACCCAGTACTTC
>few|TRBD2|TRBJ2-7|TRBV18
CASSLAGLSYEQYF
TGTGCCAGCTCACTAGCGGGACTTTCCTACGAGCAGTACTTC
>once|TRBD1|TRBJ1-1|TRBV4-1
CASSQHLRGLNTEAFF
TGCGCCAGCAGCCAGCACCTTAGGGGGCTGAACACTGAAGCTTTCTTT
>-|-|TRBJ2-2|TRBV7-9
CARDTANTGELFF
TGTGCCAGAGACACCGCGAACACCGGGGAGCTGTTTTTT
>-|-|TRBJ2-4|TRBV27
CASSSEGTAKNIQYF
TGTGCCAGCAGTTCGGAGGGGACGGCCAAAAACATTCAGTACTTC
>once|TRBD1|TRBJ2-7|TRBV9
CASSVSTGGFGEQYF
TGTGCCAGCAGCGTATCGACAGGGGGCTTCGGGGAGCAGTACTTC
>-|TRBD2|TRBJ2-5|TRBV5-5
CASSTPPLAGQETQYF
TGTGCCAGCAGCACACCCCCTCTAGCGGGGCAAGAGACCCAGTACTTC
>-|-|TRBJ1-2|TRBV10-1
CASSPQGSYGYTF
TGCGCCAGCAGTCCACAGGGAAGCTATGGCTACACCTTC
>-|TRBD2|TRBJ2-5|TRBV3-1/TRBV3-2
CASSQWGLGETQYF
TGTGCCAGCAGCCAATGGGGACTAGGAGAGACCCAGTACTTC
>-|-|TRBJ2-7|TRBV24-1
CATSDLARAYEQYF
TGTGCCACCAGTGATTTGGCCAGGGCCTACGAGCAGTACTTC
>-|-|TRBJ2-7|TRBV18
CASSPNYEQYF
TGTGCCAGCTCACCTAACTACGAGCAGTACTTC
>-|TRBD2|TRBJ2-1|TRBV7-9
CASSLNSGGAIEQFF
TGTGCCAGCAGCTTAAATAGCGGGGGGGCTATTGAGCAGTTCTTC
>many|-|TRBJ1-2|TRBV5-4
CASNRGLDYGYTF
TGTGCCAGCAACCGGGGGTTGGACTATGGCTACACCTTC
>-|-|TRBJ1-1|TRBV6-5
CASGRDNFHTEAFF
TGTGCCAGCGGTAGGGACAACTTCCACACTGAAGCTTTCTTT
>few|-|TRBJ2-5|TRBV11-1
CASSSPDRGTQYF
TGTGCCAGCAGCTCGCCCGATCGAGGGACCCAGTACTTC
>-|TRBD2|TRBJ2-3|TRBV5-4
CASSFPPSGGAGDTQYF
TGTGCCAGCAGCTTCCCGCCTAGCGGGGGGGCCGGGGATACGCAGTATTTT
>-|-|TRBJ1-5|TRBV6-4
CASSAGPVNQPQHF
TGTGCCAGCAGCGCGGGACCGGTCAATCAGCCCCAGCATTTT
>-|-|TRBJ1-2|TRBV5-1
CASSLSPGDGYTF
TGCGCCAGCAGCTTGTCTCCAGGGGATGGCTACACCTTC
>-|-|TRBJ1-2|TRBV27
CASSLEGRGYGYTF
TGTGCCAGCAGTTTGGAGGGGAGAGGCTATGGCTACACCTTC
>-|TRBD1|TRBJ2-1|TRBV3-1/TRBV3-2
CASSQRGTGTSHNEQFF
TGTGCCAGCAGCCAAAGAGGGACAGGGACTTCCCACAATGAGCAGTTCTTC
>few|TRBD2|TRBJ2-7|TRBV2
CASSVSGTSITYEQYF
TGTGCCAGCAGTGTTTCCGGGACTAGTATAACCTACGAGCAGTACTTC
>-|TRBD2|TRBJ2-3|TRBV19
CASRERGVTDTQYF
TGTGCCAGTAGGGAGCGGGGGGTCACAGATACGCAGTATTTT
>-|-|TRBJ2-7|TRBV25-1
CASSRDSYEQYF
TGTGCCAGCAGTCGCGACAGCTACGAGCAGTACTTC
>-|-|TRBJ1-1|TRBV7-9
CASSLADRLNTEAFF
TGTGCCAGCAGCTTAGCAGACAGGTTGAACACTGAAGCTTTCTTT
>-|-|TRBJ2-7|TRBV5-6
CASSLDTGYEQYF
TGTGCCAGCAGCTTGGATACGGGCTACGAGCAGTACTTC
>-|-|TRBJ2-3|TRBV3-1/TRBV3-2
CASSQDAGGTDTQYF
TGTGCCAGCAGCCAAGACGCAGGGGGCACAGATACGCAGTATTTT
>-|TRBD2|TRBJ2-5|TRBV7-2
CASSLLGLAGGETQYF
TGTGCCAGCAGCTTATTGGGACTAGCGGGGGGAGAGACCCAGTACTTC